This T cell receptor beta chain came from a study of OX40 agonist ivuxolimab in advanced cancers. On the study more broadly: A mean age of approximately 60 years, range about 20 to 79, was recorded, and more than 80% were male. In three patients, partial responses were observed, one with hepatocellular carcinoma and two with cutaneous melanoma. Findings and limits, study-wide: Also showing low normalized T-cell clonal expansion were some of the nonresponders. Antigens targeted by the expanded peripheral T cells were not determined.

Assay used: immunoSEQ multiplex PCR; TCRdb lists only in-frame clones, some missing. This sample carries roughly 70,000 clones, roughly 80% of them seen once, and the ten largest clones take roughly 6.2%. A remark on this clone: As yet, its antigen is unknown.

The receptor's source is an adult with an advanced solid tumor such as melanoma, head and neck, liver or kidney cancer. Sequencing used CD4+ or CD8+ T cells sorted from blood, obtained in a trial of the OX40 agonist ivuxolimab.

CDR3 protein: CATGADEGYEQYF. CDR3 DNA: TGTGCCACTGGGGCGGATGAGGGCTACGAGCAGTACTTC. The V call is TRBV19, the J call TRBJ2-7; D tentatively reads TRBD1 or TRBD2 (5 bases each). Germline CDR1 LNHDA, CDR2 SQIVND (reference sequence). The CDR3 is 13 residues long. V dropped 10 bases and J dropped 3 bases, with 16 bases sitting between them.